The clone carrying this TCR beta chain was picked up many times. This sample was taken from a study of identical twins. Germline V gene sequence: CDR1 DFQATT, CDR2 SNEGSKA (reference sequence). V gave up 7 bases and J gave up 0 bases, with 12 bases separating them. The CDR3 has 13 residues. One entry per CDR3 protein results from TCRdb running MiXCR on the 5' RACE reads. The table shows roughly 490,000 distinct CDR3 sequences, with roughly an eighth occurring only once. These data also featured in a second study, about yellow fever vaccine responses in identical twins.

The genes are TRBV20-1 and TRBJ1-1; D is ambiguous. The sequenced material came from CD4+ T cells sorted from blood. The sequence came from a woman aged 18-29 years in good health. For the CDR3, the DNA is TGCAGTGAATTTGGAGACATGAACACTGAAGCTTTCTTT. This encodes CSEFGDMNTEAFF.